The TCR beta chain described here comes from a study of blood T cell repertoires in COVID-19. The overall study: From the United States, Italy and Spain came samples of acute and convalescent COVID-19. From T cells, B-cell-depleted T cells, or PBMCs came the material, which was cDNA or gDNA.

This clone turned up a few times. Per the germline V gene, CDR1 is MGHRA and CDR2 is YSYEKL. Trimming removed 4 bases from V and 2 bases from J, with 9 bases in between. The CDR3 consists of 14 residues. In the study's own analysis: Using reference gene primer amplification, nucleated cell counts were estimated. Measured with immunoSEQ multiplex PCR; TCRdb has only the in-frame clones, and not every one. Clonal size and the V and J genes are those of that table, whereas D and trimming came from the DNA. Here the sample spans about 21,000 clones, under 90% being singletons. The sample consisted of peripheral blood. The rearrangement links TRBV4-1 to TRBJ1-3; D gene uncertain. The receptor was isolated from a human donor in a cohort sampled during active COVID-19. The CDR3 sequence: CASSRMRTGNTIYF. CDR3 DNA: TGCGCCAGCAGCCGCATGAGGACTGGAAACACCATATATTTT.